The 21 T cell receptor beta chains below come from one sample, sequenced in a study of T cells in Graves' hyperthyroidism and ophthalmopathy. Amplification yielded TCR beta CDR3 regions, with RNA transcripts as the source. HTBI primers were used for first-round RT-PCR of the TCR CDR3. TCRdb reprocessed the multiplex PCR reads with MiXCR, giving one entry per CDR3 protein. In the table there are 490,000 or so distinct CDR3 sequences, around 15% of which are singletons. The source material was blood. All receptors come from a woman aged 30 to 39 with Graves' ophthalmopathy.

The chain combines TRBV29-1 with TRBJ1-2, with D unresolved. This CDR3 is 14 amino acids long. CDR1 and CDR2 from the germline V gene are SQVTM and ANQGSEA. The V end lost 0 bases, the J end lost 6 bases, and 14 bases lay between the germline ends. The CDR3 here is CSVEDHPLGDGYTF. The CDR3 DNA follows: TGCAGCGTTGAAGATCACCCTCTTGGGGATGGCTACACCTTC.

This clonotype was seen ten or more times. The V call is TRBV2, the J call TRBJ1-1, with 7 bases lining up with TRBD1. The CDR3 consists of 19 residues. Trimming removed 4 bases from V and 0 bases from J; junction bases left unmatched: 17. Germline CDR1 reads SNHLY; CDR2 reads FYNNEI. The CDR3 reads CASSGKQTETTGMNTEAFF. The CDR3 DNA sequence: TGTGCCAGCAGTGGAAAACAAACCGAGACGACAGGGATGAACACTGAAGCTTTCTTT.

There are many counts of this clonotype. This rearrangement joins TRBV6-2 or TRBV6-3 to TRBJ2-1; 11 nucleotides align to TRBD2. The CDR3 covers 15 residues. CDR1 is MNHEY and CDR2 is SVGEGT in the germline V gene. V lost 3 bases to trimming and J lost 7 bases; unmatched junction nucleotides: 5. CDR3: CASSYPSGRPNEQFF. CDR3 nucleotides: TGTGCCAGCAGTTATCCTAGCGGGAGGCCTAATGAGCAGTTCTTC.

CDR3 bases: TGTGCCAGCCTCCCGATGAGGGGTCGCTACGAGCAGTACTTC. This codes for CASLPMRGRYEQYF. This chain connects TRBV3-2 to TRBJ2-7; TRBD2 reflects the table's D call only, with no check against the DNA. TRBV3-2 has pseudogene status. This CDR3 comprises 14 residues.

With respect to this clonotype: This could be a read error, since a much larger clone is one nucleotide away. This chain uses TRBV2 with TRBJ1-2; D might be TRBD1 (6 bases). The CDR3 length is 13 residues. Trimming left V 6 bases short and J 0 bases short, with 8 bases between. Germline loops: CDR1 SNHLY, CDR2 FYNNEI. The CDR3 sequence is CASRGASNYGYTF. CDR3 nucleotides: TGTGCCAGCAGGGGGGCCTCTAACTATGGCTACACCTTC.

Points on this clonotype: Possible read error: a much larger clone is one base away. The chain couples TRBV6-2 or TRBV6-3 to TRBJ2-1; 10 nucleotides match TRBD1. Trimming took 11 bases from V and 10 from J; bases not matched to a gene: 14. The CDR3 loop spans 14 amino acids. Germline lookup yields CDR1 MNHEY and CDR2 SVGEGT. CDR3 region: CACQPGQGFYEQFF. The DNA of the CDR3 is TGTGCCTGCCAGCCGGGACAGGGGTTCTACGAGCAGTTCTTC.

The table lists this clonotype with many counts. The chain has TRBV3-1 and TRBJ2-3; TRBD2 might be the D (6 bases). Germline-derived CDR1 and CDR2 are LGHDT and YNNKEL (reference sequence). V was shortened by 1 base and J by 2 bases, with 13 bases between the two germline ends. This CDR3 contains 16 residues. CDR3 loop: CASSQGRGRTTDTQYF. In DNA, the CDR3 is TGTGCCAGCAGCCAAGGGCGGGGACGGACCACAGATACGCAGTATTTT.

The CDR3 protein is CASSYSGGPYEQYF. The DNA of the CDR3 is TGTGCCAGCAGTTACTCGGGGGGCCCCTACGAGCAGTACTTC. The chain couples TRBV6-2 or TRBV6-3 to TRBJ2-7; D is perhaps TRBD1 or TRBD2 (6 bases each). The CDR3 is 14 amino acids. Trimming took off 0 bases at V and 2 bases at J, with 8 bases between the two ends. Germline V gene sequence: CDR1 MNHEY, CDR2 SVGEGT.

Points on this clonotype: A much more abundant neighbour one base away suggests this may be a read error. V and J are TRBV30 and TRBJ1-2; D gene unclear. This CDR3 has 13 amino acids. Germline CDR1 and CDR2: GTSNPN and SVGIG (reference sequence). V lost 1 base and J lost 4, with 10 bases in between. The CDR3 DNA sequence: TGTGCCTGGAGTGGAGTGACGGGCTATGGCTACACCTTC. Amino acid sequence: CAWSGVTGYGYTF.

This clonotype has a count of ten or more. The chain is built from TRBV5-1 and TRBJ1-1; a possible D gene is TRBD1 (6 bases). Germline loops: CDR1 SGHRS, CDR2 YFSETQ. The germline V and J ends were trimmed by 4 bases and 0 bases, with 13 bases remaining between them. The CDR3 loop spans 15 amino acids. The CDR3 loop is CASSRGGEVNTEAFF. DNA for the CDR3: TGCGCCAGCAGCCGAGGGGGAGAGGTGAACACTGAAGCTTTCTTT.

This clonotype was recorded a few times. V gene TRBV19 combines with J gene TRBJ2-7; the D is unclear. V lost 6 bases to trimming and J lost 2 bases, with 11 bases between them. In germline, CDR1 is LNHDA, CDR2 SQIVND (reference sequence). The CDR3 runs to 13 residues. CDR3 DNA: TGTGCCAGTAGGAAGGGCGGTACCTACGAGCAGTACTTC. This translates into CASRKGGTYEQYF. The whole variable domain, remainder taken from reference TRBV19 and TRBJ2-7, is DGGITQSPKYLFRKEGQNVTLSCEQNLNHDAMYWYRQDPGQGLRLIYYSQIVNDFQKGDIAEGYSVSREKKESFPLTVTSAQKNPTAFYLCASRKGGTYEQYFGPGTRLTVT.

This clonotype was recorded at least ten times. The chain joins TRBV6-1 to TRBJ1-1, with 9 bases identical to TRBD1. This CDR3 is 15 amino acids long. CDR1 MNHNS and CDR2 SASEGT come from the germline V gene. Trimming took 5 bases from V and 5 from J; bases not matched to a gene: 9. The CDR3 region has the DNA TGTGCCAGCAGTCGACCCGGACAGGGGAGAACTGAAGCTTTCTTT. This codes for CASSRPGQGRTEAFF.

This clonotype has ten or more counts. The V call is TRBV28, the J call TRBJ2-7; D remains unclear. From germline, CDR1 is MDHEN and CDR2 SYDVKM. This CDR3 has 16 residues. Trimming cost V 0 bases and J 2 bases, with 14 bases left between them. The CDR3 region has the DNA TGTGCCAGCAGTTTATGGGGCACACATTCTGCCTACGAGCAGTACTTC. Amino acids: CASSLWGTHSAYEQYF.

The DNA of the CDR3 is TGTGCCAGTACGACTAGCGGGAGGACCGCTACCTCCACAGATACGCAGTATTTT. Amino acids: CASTTSGRTATSTDTQYF. V gene TRBV19 combines with J gene TRBJ2-3; 13 bases map to TRBD2. Per the germline V gene, CDR1 is LNHDA and CDR2 is SQIVND (reference sequence). This CDR3 region has 18 residues. The J segment lost 2 bases and the V segment lost 7 bases, leaving 12 bases of the junction unmatched.

This clonotype was recorded at least ten times. The chain has TRBV28 and TRBJ1-2, with D unclear. Germline loops: CDR1 MDHEN, CDR2 SYDVKM. Trimming left V 7 bases short and J 3 bases short, with 9 bases between. There are 12 residues in the CDR3. The CDR3 protein is CASTSFDYGYTF. The CDR3 DNA reads as TGTGCCAGCACCTCCTTCGACTATGGCTACACCTTC.

This clonotype appeared many times. The rearrangement links TRBV6-2 or TRBV6-3 to TRBJ2-3; no clear D gene. The CDR3 runs to 14 residues. Trimming took 2 bases from V and 4 from J, leaving 10 bases between them. Germline loops: CDR1 MNHEY, CDR2 SVGEGT. DNA of the CDR3: TGTGCCAGCAGTTACGAGTGGTCCGCAGATACGCAGTATTTT. Encoded protein: CASSYEWSADTQYF.

The chain joins TRBV12-3 or TRBV12-4 to TRBJ2-5; TRBD2 aligns across 10 bases. The CDR3 contains 16 residues. Trimming removed 3 bases from V and 5 bases from J; junction bases left unmatched: 9. The CDR3 DNA follows: TGTGCCAGCAGTTTCGGGATAGCGGGAGGATGGGAGACCCAGTACTTC. Translated, it gives CASSFGIAGGWETQYF.

The chain employs TRBV3-1 and TRBJ2-2; D may be TRBD2 (7 bases). The CDR3 totals 17 residues. Trimming shortened V by 4 bases and J by 3 bases, and 18 bases separated the two germline ends. CDR1 and CDR2 from the germline V gene are LGHDT and YNNKEL (reference sequence). In nucleotides, the CDR3 is TGTGCCAGCAGCCGGGGGGGCGTTGTTTATGACACCGGGGAGCTGTTTTTT. Protein: CASSRGGVVYDTGELFF. The full variable domain, in which reference TRBV3-1 and TRBJ2-2 provide the parts outside the CDR3, is DTAVSQTPKYLVTQMGNDKSIKCEQNLGHDTMYWYKQDSKKFLKIMFSYNNKELIINETVPNRFSPKSPDKAHLNLHINSLELGDSAVYFCASSRGGVVYDTGELFFGEGSRLTVL.

This clonotype was detected a few times. The chain joins TRBV7-2 to TRBJ1-2; weak D call: TRBD1 (5 bases). The CDR3 is 13 amino acids. Germline V lookup: CDR1 SGHTA, CDR2 FQGNSA. The V and J ends lost 5 bases and 8 bases respectively, with 15 bases between them. The CDR3 is CASSKGTQQGYTF. The CDR3 DNA is TGTGCCAGCAGCAAAGGGACCCAGCAAGGCTACACCTTC.

The sample holds a few counts of this clonotype. V gene TRBV6-5 combines with J gene TRBJ1-3; 8 bases are a match to TRBD1. The CDR3 runs 16 residues. Germline V gene sequence: CDR1 MNHEY, CDR2 SVGAGI. Losses at the gene ends were 4 bases for V and 2 bases for J; bases not matched to a gene: 7. The DNA of the CDR3 is TGTGCCAGCAGTTCCAGGGGACAGGCGGCTGGAAACACCATATATTTT. It is translated as CASSSRGQAAGNTIYF.

This clonotype was observed at least ten times. The rearrangement joins TRBV28 to TRBJ1-4, with 7 bases that match TRBD1. V lost 7 bases, J lost 7 bases, and 9 bases stayed unmatched. The CDR3 length is 14 residues. The germline gives CDR1 MDHEN, CDR2 SYDVKM. Here the CDR3 DNA reads TGTGCCAGCACCCGACAGGGTCGGAGTGAAAAACTGTTTTTT. Protein sequence: CASTRQGRSEKLFF. Variable domain in full (rest from reference TRBV28 and TRBJ1-4): DVKVTQSSRYLVKRTGEKVFLECVQDMDHENMFWYRQDPGLGLRLIYFSYDVKMKEKGDIPEGYSVSREKKERFSLILESASTNQTSMYLCASTRQGRSEKLFFGSGTQLSVL.